Below, 22 T cell receptor beta chains from the same sample are listed, as sequenced in a study of OX40 agonist ivuxolimab in advanced cancers. Only in-frame clones appear in the TCRdb table, and some are missing; sequencing was by immunoSEQ multiplex PCR. The repertoire holds around 81,000 clones, around 84% seen once, with 6.5% to 8% in the top ten. The sample was CD4+ or CD8+ T cells sorted from blood, taken in a trial of the OX40 agonist ivuxolimab. The receptors stem from an adult with an advanced solid tumor such as melanoma, head and neck, liver or kidney cancer.

The gene calls are TRBV9 and TRBJ2-7, with a weak D call TRBD2 (6 bases). The germline gives CDR1 SGDLS, CDR2 YYNGEE. The CDR3 is made up of 14 amino acids. Trimming left V 3 bases short and J 7 bases short, with 17 bases between. The CDR3 loop reads CASSGGLNPGEQYF. In DNA, the CDR3 is TGTGCCAGCAGCGGGGGACTCAACCCGGGGGAGCAGTACTTC.

This clone was recorded a few times. J is TRBJ1-5 and V is TRBV6-5; D is unresolved. V was cut by 5 bases and J by 0 bases, with 11 bases left in between. CDR1 is MNHEY, CDR2 SVGAGI, per germline. The CDR3 spans 15 residues. CDR3 residues: CASSAGRDSNQPQHF. DNA for the CDR3: TGTGCCAGCAGTGCAGGACGGGATAGCAATCAGCCCCAGCATTTT.

The gene calls are TRBV28 and TRBJ1-1; 10 bases are a match to TRBD1. This CDR3 comprises 14 residues. Germline assignment: CDR1 MDHEN and CDR2 SYDVKM. Trimming at V came to 7 bases and at J to 4 bases, leaving 6 bases not matched to a gene. CDR3 loop: CASTLDRGRTEAFF. For the CDR3, the DNA is TGTGCCAGCACCCTTGACAGGGGGCGCACTGAAGCTTTCTTT. Together with reference TRBV28 and TRBJ1-1, the CDR3 gives the full variable domain: DVKVTQSSRYLVKRTGEKVFLECVQDMDHENMFWYRQDPGLGLRLIYFSYDVKMKEKGDIPEGYSVSREKKERFSLILESASTNQTSMYLCASTLDRGRTEAFFGQGTRLTVV.

The V call is TRBV28, the J call TRBJ1-2, with TRBD1 matching over 12 bases. Germline V CDR1 and CDR2: MDHEN, SYDVKM. The length of the CDR3 is 15 residues. V was clipped by 2 bases and J by 8 bases; unmatched bases: 6. CDR3: CASSLGTGGVEGYTF. CDR3 DNA: TGTGCCAGCAGTTTAGGGACAGGGGGCGTCGAGGGCTACACCTTC.

J is TRBJ2-5 and V is TRBV9; no clear D. Trimming shortened V by 4 bases and J by 2 bases, and 12 bases separated the two germline ends. The CDR3 consists of 14 residues. Germline values: CDR1 SGDLS, CDR2 YYNGEE. The CDR3 protein is CASSFGPQQETQYF. DNA for the CDR3: TGTGCCAGCAGCTTCGGACCACAGCAAGAGACCCAGTACTTC.

V is TRBV6-4 and J is TRBJ2-2; TRBD1 is a possible D gene (5 bases). Germline V gene sequence: CDR1 MRHNA, CDR2 SNTAGT. V lost 2 bases and J 3 bases, leaving 7 bases between the germline ends. This CDR3 region has 14 residues. The CDR3 is CASSDKGHTGELFF. CDR3 sequence (DNA): TGTGCCAGCAGTGACAAGGGGCACACCGGGGAGCTGTTTTTT.

The chain links TRBV5-1 to TRBJ2-2, with 7 bases that match TRBD2. This CDR3 has 19 amino acids. Germline V gives CDR1 SGHRS, CDR2 YFSETQ. After removal of 0 bases from V and 4 bases from J, the junction contained 15 bases not matched to a gene. The CDR3 protein is CASSLGTAVGGSATGELFF. The DNA for the CDR3 is TGCGCCAGCAGCTTGGGAACCGCAGTCGGGGGGAGCGCCACCGGGGAGCTGTTTTTT.

This chain connects TRBV18 to TRBJ2-5; the D is unclear. V lost 2 bases and J lost 5, with 9 bases in between. Germline V gives CDR1 KGHSH, CDR2 LQKENI. The CDR3 loop spans 13 amino acids. In nucleotides, the CDR3 is TGTGCCAGCTCACCAGGGGTTAGGGAGACCCAGTACTTC. It is translated as CASSPGVRETQYF.

The chain combines TRBV30 with TRBJ2-7; TRBD2 matches at 12 bases. This CDR3 has 14 amino acids. The junction had 5 bases not matched to a gene; V was cut back by 6 bases and J by 2 bases. CDR1 GTSNPN and CDR2 SVGIG come from the germline V gene (reference sequence). The CDR3 coding sequence is TGTGCCTGCCAGACTAGCGGGAGCCCCTACGAGCAGTACTTC. Its translation is CACQTSGSPYEQYF.

The chain combines TRBV19 with TRBJ1-2, with TRBD1 identical over 8 bases. J gave up 4 bases and V 5 bases, and 6 bases lay outside the gene matches. CDR1 and CDR2 from the germline V gene are LNHDA and SQIVND (reference sequence). This CDR3 has 14 amino acids. The CDR3 coding sequence is TGTGCCAGTAGTCCCCTGGACAGGGTCTATGGCTACACCTTC. Its protein product is CASSPLDRVYGYTF.

This clone was recorded once. The CDR3 region is CASSSVGADTQYF. CDR3 DNA: TGTGCCAGCAGCTCCGTCGGGGCAGATACGCAGTATTTT. This chain uses TRBV7-2 with TRBJ2-3; the D gene is possibly TRBD2 (5 bases). Germline CDR1 SGHTA, CDR2 FQGNSA. The CDR3 extends over 13 amino acids. Trimming pared 4 bases from V and 4 bases from J, leaving 9 bases between.

This chain connects TRBV6-5 to TRBJ2-1; a possible D gene is TRBD1 (5 bases). V lost 10 bases to trimming and J lost 15 bases, with 19 bases between them. Germline CDR1 is MNHEY and CDR2 is SVGAGI. This CDR3 spans 11 amino acids. Here the CDR3 DNA reads TGTGCCACCCAAGGGGCCGGGTTTCTGTTCTTC. Amino acids: CATQGAGFLFF.

The chain is built from TRBV10-3 and TRBJ2-1; the D gene is possibly TRBD2 (6 bases). This CDR3 spans 15 amino acids. The ends were cut back, 0 bases at V and 7 bases at J, with 13 bases in the middle. Germline V gives CDR1 ENHRY, CDR2 SYGVKD. The CDR3 sequence: CAISESGTYLNEQFF. The CDR3 nucleotides read TGTGCCATCAGTGAGTCCGGGACTTACTTAAATGAGCAGTTCTTC.

The chain carries TRBV27 and TRBJ2-1; D remains unclear. The V end was cut by 0 bases, the J end by 0 bases, with 9 bases between. Germline CDR1 and CDR2: MNHEY and SMNVEV (reference sequence). The CDR3 length is 16 residues. The CDR3 bases are TGTGCCAGCAGTTTATCGATAGTCATCTCCTACAATGAGCAGTTCTTC. Amino acid sequence: CASSLSIVISYNEQFF.

This chain joins TRBV19 and TRBJ2-7, with 8 nucleotides matching TRBD1. The CDR3 runs to 13 residues. J gave up 4 bases and V 5 bases, and 4 bases lay outside the gene matches. Germline-derived CDR1 and CDR2 are LNHDA and SQIVND (reference sequence). The CDR3 DNA reads as TGTGCCAGTAGTCTTACAGGGGGGTACGAGCAGTACTTC. Translation gives CASSLTGGYEQYF. The complete variable domain, with remaining parts taken from reference TRBV19 and TRBJ2-7, reads DGGITQSPKYLFRKEGQNVTLSCEQNLNHDAMYWYRQDPGQGLRLIYYSQIVNDFQKGDIAEGYSVSREKKESFPLTVTSAQKNPTAFYLCASSLTGGYEQYFGPGTRLTVT.

The genes are TRBV5-1 and TRBJ2-3; 9 bases line up with TRBD2. The trim removed 4 bases at V and 0 bases at J, leaving 21 bases unmatched. The germline V gene has CDR1 SGHRS and CDR2 YFSETQ. This CDR3 spans 21 amino acids. The CDR3 sequence is CASSGDGTAGGGALSTDTQYF. The CDR3 region has the DNA TGCGCCAGCAGCGGAGACGGGACAGCGGGAGGCGGGGCCCTTAGCACAGATACGCAGTATTTT.

V usage is TRBV2 and J usage is TRBJ2-2, with a possible D match to TRBD2 (5 bases). The CDR3 consists of 14 residues. The ends were cut back, 5 bases at V and 5 bases at J, with 12 bases in the middle. CDR1 is SNHLY, CDR2 FYNNEI, per germline. CDR3 protein: CASSPVPGTGELFF. DNA for the CDR3: TGTGCCAGCAGTCCGGTTCCGGGAACCGGGGAGCTGTTTTTT. The variable domain in full, with the rest retrieved from reference TRBV2 and TRBJ2-2, is EPEVTQTPSHQVTQMGQEVILRCVPISNHLYFYWYRQILGQKVEFLVSFYNNEISEKSEIFDDQFSVERPDGSNFTLKIRSTKLEDSAMYFCASSPVPGTGELFFGEGSRLTVL.

The V and J genes are TRBV5-6 and TRBJ2-6, with D maybe TRBD2 (6 bases). The CDR3 sequence is 15 residues long. The V end lost 3 bases, the J end lost 1 base, and 8 bases lay between the germline ends. Germline V gene lookup returns CDR1 SGHDT and CDR2 YYEEEE. The CDR3 spells CASSSRGSGANVLTF. Here the CDR3 DNA reads TGTGCCAGCAGCTCCCGGGGGTCTGGGGCCAACGTCCTGACTTTC.

The chain carries TRBV4-1 and TRBJ2-1; TRBD1 aligns across 10 bases. V gave up 1 base and J gave up 9 bases; unmatched junction bases: 3. Germline CDR1 MGHRA, CDR2 YSYEKL. The CDR3 spans 14 residues. The CDR3 bases are TGCGCCAGCAGCCAAGGACAGGGGGCAAGTGAGCAGTTCTTC. Its translation is CASSQGQGASEQFF.

This clone was counted once. This chain connects TRBV2 to TRBJ1-3, with TRBD1 as a possible D gene (6 bases). The CDR3 extends over 15 amino acids. Trimming cost V 7 bases and J 0 bases, with 13 bases left between them. The germline gives CDR1 SNHLY, CDR2 FYNNEI. CDR3 sequence (DNA): TGTGCCAGCACCCAGGGAGGGGGCTCTGGAAACACCATATATTTT. Translated: CASTQGGGSGNTIYF.

In its sample, this clone was seen a few times. The chain couples TRBV6-5 to TRBJ2-7, with D tentatively TRBD1 (5 bases). Trimming took off 6 bases at V and 2 bases at J, with 11 bases between the two ends. Germline CDR1 and CDR2: MNHEY and SVGAGI. The CDR3 spans 13 residues. CDR3: CASRKTDTYEQYF. Here the CDR3 DNA reads TGTGCCAGCAGGAAGACAGATACCTACGAGCAGTACTTC.

The genes are TRBV7-2 and TRBJ2-7, with D perhaps matching TRBD2 (6 bases). Trimming pared 5 bases from V and 6 bases from J, leaving 17 bases between. This CDR3 spans 14 amino acids. Per the germline V gene, CDR1 is SGHTA and CDR2 is FQGNSA. CDR3 amino acids: CASSPGPGVREQYF. Here the CDR3 DNA reads TGTGCCAGCAGCCCCGGGCCGGGGGTGCGCGAGCAGTACTTC.